Below are 8 T cell receptor beta chains sequenced from a single sample in a study of cytomegalovirus exposure and HLA in healthy donors. PCR involved 60 Vbeta and 13 Jbeta primers. Assay: immunoSEQ multiplex PCR; the TCRdb copy retains only in-frame clones and omits some. The repertoire holds under 200,000 clones, with about an eighth as singletons. Sequencing was carried out using PBMCs. The receptors originated from a man aged 50 or older in good health and CMV-seropositive.

This clone appeared a few times. The chain carries TRBV7-9 and TRBJ2-7, with D tentatively TRBD1 (5 bases). The CDR3 covers 18 residues. V lost 1 base and J 2 bases, leaving 21 bases between the germline ends. CDR1 and CDR2 (germline): SEHNR, FQNEAQ (reference sequence). The CDR3 bases are TGTGCCAGCAGCTTAGGGATGGGCCTGGACATTACACCCTACGAGCAGTACTTC. It is translated as CASSLGMGLDITPYEQYF.

The rearrangement uses TRBV11-3 and TRBJ2-3; 8 bases align to TRBD1. CDR3 length: 17 residues. CDR1 and CDR2 (germline): SGHNT, YENEEA. J lost 4 bases, V lost 4 bases, and 13 bases had no gene match. The CDR3 bases are TGTGCCAGCAGCTCACACCTTAGGACAGGGTCTGCAGATACGCAGTATTTT. Translating it yields CASSSHLRTGSADTQYF.

V usage is TRBV29-1 and J usage is TRBJ1-4; D remains ambiguous. V was shortened by 7 bases and J by 7 bases, with 16 bases between the two germline ends. From germline, CDR1 is SQVTM and CDR2 ANQGSEA. The CDR3 loop spans 13 amino acids. The chain's CDR3 is CSARPAAGEKLFF. CDR3 sequence (DNA): TGCAGCGCCCGACCCGCCGCGGGTGAAAAACTGTTTTTT. Filled out from reference TRBV29-1 and TRBJ1-4, the complete variable domain reads SAVISQKPSRDICQRGTSLTIQCQVDSQVTMMFWYRQQPGQSLTLIATANQGSEATYESGFVIDKFPISRPNLTFSTLTVSNMSPEDSSIYLCSARPAAGEKLFFGSGTQLSVL.

This clone was found a few times. The chain recombines TRBV19 with TRBJ2-6; the D gene is possibly TRBD2 (6 bases). Trimming removed 8 bases at V and 2 bases at J, with 16 bases between. CDR3 length equals 16 residues. Germline V gene lookup returns CDR1 LNHDA and CDR2 SQIVND (reference sequence). CDR3 amino acids: CASVPGLGAGANVLTF. The CDR3 DNA follows: TGTGCCAGTGTCCCGGGACTGGGGGCTGGGGCCAACGTCCTGACTTTC.

This clone was seen a few times. V usage is TRBV7-3 and J usage is TRBJ1-6, with 7 nucleotides matching TRBD1. This CDR3 is 14 amino acids long. In germline, CDR1 is SGHTA, CDR2 FQGTGA. Trimming removed 1 base from V and 7 bases from J; junction bases left unmatched: 1. For the CDR3, the DNA is TGTGCCAGCAGCTTAATGGGACAGAATTCACCCCTCCACTTT. Translated, it gives CASSLMGQNSPLHF.

This clone was seen a few times. The chain joins TRBV9 to TRBJ1-4; no firm D call. CDR3 length: 14 amino acids. CDR1 is SGDLS, CDR2 YYNGEE, per germline. The V and J ends lost 3 bases and 4 bases respectively, with 10 bases between them. The CDR3 reads CASSGRDNNEKLFF. The DNA of the CDR3 is TGTGCCAGCAGCGGCCGGGATAATAATGAAAAACTGTTTTTT.

The chain couples TRBV5-4 to TRBJ2-2; 13 positions match TRBD2. V shed 4 bases and J 4 bases; nucleotides not matched to a gene: 4. There are 16 residues in the CDR3. Germline CDR1 is SGHNT and CDR2 is YYREEE (reference sequence). The chain's CDR3 is CASSAGLAGVTGELFF. As DNA, the CDR3 is TGTGCCAGCAGCGCCGGACTAGCGGGGGTCACCGGGGAGCTGTTTTTT.

This chain joins TRBV6-5 and TRBJ2-5, with 11 nucleotides matching TRBD2. The V gene end was trimmed by 6 bases and the J gene end by 4 bases; junction bases not matched to a gene: 1. Germline V CDR1 and CDR2: MNHEY, SVGAGI. The CDR3 has 13 amino acids. DNA of the CDR3: TGTGCCAGCAGACTAGCGGGGGCAGAGACCCAGTACTTC. Amino acids: CASRLAGAETQYF.